This section outlines one TCR beta chain sequence together with its context. Only in-frame clones appear in the TCRdb table, and some are missing; sequencing was by immunoSEQ multiplex PCR. This table has roughly 150,000 clones, 80% to 90% appearing once. In germline, CDR1 is SGDLS, CDR2 YYNGEE. The CDR3 extends over 17 amino acids. The germline V and J ends were trimmed by 1 base and 2 bases, with 17 bases remaining between them. These data belong to a study of blood T cell repertoires in COVID-19. Study-wide background: The cDNA or gDNA used as material had been derived from T cells, B-cell-depleted T cells, or PBMCs.

The chain joins TRBV9 to TRBJ2-3, with TRBD2 as a possible D gene (6 bases). The sample taken for sequencing was peripheral blood. The clonotype was recovered from a woman in her 70s with acute or convalescent COVID-19. CDR3 sequence reads: CASSVSVSGPTTDTQYF. CDR3 nucleotide sequence: TGTGCCAGCAGCGTATCTGTTAGCGGACCGACCACAGATACGCAGTATTTT.